What follows are 25 T cell receptor beta chains derived from one specimen sequenced in a study of T-cell reconstitution after alpha-beta-depleted transplantation in children. The authors prepared the TCRbeta library with unique molecular identifiers. TCRdb used MiXCR to reprocess the PCR reads, holding one entry per CDR3 protein. Of hundreds of thousands of distinct CDR3 sequences listed, 15% to 20% are singletons. The starting material was PBMCs, mostly from graft donor cells, obtained 360 days after TCRalphabeta/CD19-depleted stem cell transplant. The receptor source for this set is a male patient between 10 and 17 years old who had a stem cell transplant for acute lymphoblastic leukemia, so the T cells may come from the graft donor.

The table lists this clonotype with many counts. The chain links TRBV27 to TRBJ1-5; TRBD1 matches 9 bases. V trimming: 5 bases; J trimming: 7 bases; junction bases outside the gene matches: 0. Germline V gene sequence: CDR1 MNHEY, CDR2 SMNVEV (reference sequence). The CDR3 runs 12 residues. The CDR3 is CASSDRGQPQHF. DNA of the CDR3: TGTGCCAGCAGTGACAGGGGGCAGCCCCAGCATTTT.

This clonotype was seen ten or more times. The rearrangement joins TRBV20-1 to TRBJ2-3, with TRBD1 identical over 9 bases. The CDR3 has 12 amino acids. CDR1 is DFQATT and CDR2 is SNEGSKA in the germline V gene (reference sequence). The CDR3: CSTGTGLDTQYF. DNA for the CDR3: TGCAGCACCGGGACAGGGCTAGATACGCAGTATTTT.

This clonotype has more than one count but fewer than ten. The CDR3 loop is CASSQDPGFTDTQYF. CDR3 DNA sequence: TGCGCCAGCAGCCAAGATCCCGGGTTCACAGATACGCAGTATTTT. The rearrangement uses TRBV4-1 and TRBJ2-3; D not resolved. The CDR3 is 15 amino acids. Germline CDR1 MGHRA, CDR2 YSYEKL. V was cut by 0 bases and J by 2 bases, with 9 bases left in between.

J is TRBJ2-1 and V is TRBV4-1; D is undetermined. Trimming took off 0 bases at V and 3 bases at J, with 15 bases between the two ends. The germline CDR1 and CDR2 sequences are MGHRA and YSYEKL. The CDR3 is 17 residues long. The CDR3 DNA follows: TGCGCCAGCAGCCAAGAAACCCAGTCAATCTACTACAATGAGCAGTTCTTC. This codes for CASSQETQSIYYNEQFF.

This clonotype was detected a few times. The chain has TRBV7-9 and TRBJ2-7, with 8 bases lining up with TRBD1. The germline CDR1 and CDR2 sequences are SEHNR and FQNEAQ (reference sequence). V lost 5 bases and J lost 0; bases outside the gene matches: 9. This CDR3 has 16 amino acids. CDR3 sequence (DNA): TGTGCCAGCAGCGACCCGACAGGGGCGAGCTCCTACGAGCAGTACTTC. It translates to CASSDPTGASSYEQYF.

There are a few counts of this clonotype. The chain combines TRBV12-3 or TRBV12-4 with TRBJ2-1; 12 positions agree with TRBD2. V was clipped by 5 bases and J by 1 base; unmatched bases: 9. CDR3 length: 18 amino acids. The CDR3 spells CASSLNSGLAGSYNEQFF. Written as DNA, the CDR3 is TGTGCCAGCAGTCTGAATTCGGGACTAGCGGGTTCCTACAATGAGCAGTTCTTC.

The chain joins TRBV2 to TRBJ1-5; D not resolved. The CDR3 is made up of 18 amino acids. Germline V gene sequence: CDR1 SNHLY, CDR2 FYNNEI. Trimming cost V 1 base and J 2 bases, with 18 bases left between them. The CDR3 DNA reads TGTGCCAGCAGTGAAGTTCAGGAATCCCTTATTGGCAATCAGCCCCAGCATTTT. This encodes CASSEVQESLIGNQPQHF.

This clonotype was seen only a few times. V is TRBV7-2 and J is TRBJ2-1; either TRBD1 or TRBD2 may supply D (5 bases each). V lost 4 bases, J lost 5 bases, and 12 bases lay in between. Germline V lookup: CDR1 SGHTA, CDR2 FQGNSA. The CDR3 length is 14 residues. The CDR3 region is CASSYLGTHNEQFF. In DNA, the CDR3 is TGTGCCAGCAGCTACCTGGGGACCCACAATGAGCAGTTCTTC.

The chain joins TRBV6-2 or TRBV6-3 to TRBJ2-7, with TRBD1 as a possible D gene (6 bases). Germline V gene sequence: CDR1 MNHEY, CDR2 SVGEGT. The CDR3 spans 12 residues. Trimming took off 2 bases at V and 9 bases at J, with 11 bases between the two ends. The CDR3 here is CASSYPDSRQYF. The DNA of the CDR3 is TGTGCCAGCAGTTACCCGGACAGTCGGCAGTACTTC.

The chain combines TRBV20-1 with TRBJ2-7, with TRBD1 matching over 9 bases. This CDR3 has 14 residues. The J segment lost 2 bases and the V segment lost 5 bases, leaving 7 bases of the junction unmatched. Germline V CDR1 and CDR2: DFQATT, SNEGSKA (reference sequence). In DNA form, the CDR3 reads TGCAGTGCTTCACAGGGGGCAGGAACCTACGAGCAGTACTTC. Amino acid sequence: CSASQGAGTYEQYF.

This clonotype was recorded a few times. The chain has TRBV21-1 and TRBJ2-7; TRBD2 is the table's D call and was not checked against the DNA. TRBV21-1 is recorded as a pseudogene. The CDR3 is 18 amino acids. CDR3 sequence: CASSKVGVAGHIFYEQYF. The CDR3 DNA reads as TGTGCCAGCAGCAAAGTGGGAGTAGCGGGCCACATATTCTACGAGCAGTACTTC.

J is TRBJ2-4 and V is TRBV3-1; D unresolved. The V and J ends lost 0 bases and 0 bases respectively, with 6 bases between them. CDR3 length equals 15 residues. Germline V gives CDR1 LGHDT, CDR2 YNNKEL (reference sequence). The CDR3 loop is CASSQEDIAKNIQYF. CDR3 DNA: TGTGCCAGCAGCCAAGAGGATATAGCCAAAAACATTCAGTACTTC.

This chain links TRBV30 with TRBJ1-4; 7 positions agree with TRBD1. The CDR3 extends over 12 amino acids. Trimming cost V 0 bases and J 13 bases; bases outside gene matches: 5. The V gene's germline CDR1 is GTSNPN and CDR2 SVGIG (reference sequence). This CDR3 reads CAWSVGPGGLFF. CDR3 bases: TGTGCCTGGAGTGTGGGACCAGGGGGACTGTTTTTT. Full variable domain (remainder filled in from reference TRBV30 and TRBJ1-4): SQTIHQWPATLVQPVGSPLSLECTVEGTSNPNLYWYRQAAGRGLQLLFYSVGIGQISSEVPQNLSASRPQDRQFILSSKKLLLSDSGFYLCAWSVGPGGLFFGSGTQLSVL.

This clonotype was observed a handful of times. The chain recombines TRBV27 with TRBJ2-1; D is tentatively TRBD1 or TRBD2 (5 bases each). V lost 5 bases, J lost 5 bases, and 16 bases lay in between. Germline CDR1 and CDR2: MNHEY and SMNVEV (reference sequence). The CDR3 is made up of 15 amino acids. The CDR3, as DNA: TGTGCCAGCAGTAATCTTAGGGACCTCGACAATGAGCAGTTCTTC. It codes for CASSNLRDLDNEQFF.

This chain links TRBV5-1 with TRBJ2-3; no firm D call. The V gene's germline CDR1 is SGHRS and CDR2 YFSETQ. This CDR3 has 16 amino acids. V lost 0 bases and J 0 bases, leaving 11 bases between the germline ends. CDR3 sequence reads: CASSLEFATSTDTQYF. CDR3 bases: TGCGCCAGCAGCTTGGAGTTCGCAACTAGCACAGATACGCAGTATTTT.

Many counts were recorded for this clonotype. This sequence joins TRBV7-2 and TRBJ2-5; no reliable D call. Germline V CDR1 and CDR2: SGHTA, FQGNSA. Trimming pared 6 bases from V and 2 bases from J, leaving 13 bases between. The CDR3 runs 14 residues. CDR3 DNA: TGTGCCAGCAGGGATTTTTGGTTACAAGAGACCCAGTACTTC. Translation: CASRDFWLQETQYF.

This clonotype was seen ten or more times. V and J are TRBV20-1 and TRBJ2-1; TRBD2 matches at 8 bases. Germline trimming cut 1 base from V and 2 bases from J; bases unmatched to any gene: 4. The CDR3 extends over 15 amino acids. CDR1 DFQATT and CDR2 SNEGSKA come from the germline V gene (reference sequence). The CDR3 loop is CSARALAEPYNEQFF. The CDR3 DNA reads as TGCAGTGCTAGAGCACTAGCGGAGCCCTACAATGAGCAGTTCTTC.

This clonotype was detected a few times. This chain joins TRBV6-5 and TRBJ2-1; D uncertain. The germline gives CDR1 MNHEY, CDR2 SVGAGI. CDR3 length equals 15 residues. Trimming removed 4 bases at V and 0 bases at J, with 10 bases between. The CDR3 protein is CASSLRRNSYNEQFF. The CDR3 DNA reads as TGTGCCAGCAGTTTGAGGCGGAACTCCTACAATGAGCAGTTCTTC.

The chain links TRBV12-3 or TRBV12-4 to TRBJ1-2; 7 bases match TRBD1. The length of the CDR3 is 13 residues. V shed 3 bases and J 5 bases; nucleotides not matched to a gene: 3. CDR3 DNA: TGTGCCAGCAGTTTCGACAGGGCGTATGGCTACACCTTC. This translates into CASSFDRAYGYTF.

The chain links TRBV7-9 to TRBJ2-1; D is ambiguous. The CDR3 contains 15 residues. CDR1 is SEHNR and CDR2 is FQNEAQ in the germline V gene (reference sequence). V dropped 5 bases and J dropped 4 bases, with 15 bases sitting between them. Written as DNA, the CDR3 is TGTGCCAGCAGCGCCCCGTACGGCACGTACAATGAGCAGTTCTTC. Translated, it gives CASSAPYGTYNEQFF.

The V call is TRBV5-1, the J call TRBJ2-7; 8 bases agree with TRBD1. CDR1 SGHRS and CDR2 YFSETQ come from the germline V gene. V gave up 0 bases and J gave up 4 bases; unmatched junction bases: 6. CDR3 size: 15 residues. CDR3 sequence reads: CASSLALGTGYEQYF. DNA for the CDR3: TGCGCCAGCAGCTTGGCTCTCGGGACAGGATACGAGCAGTACTTC. Full variable domain (outside the CDR3, taken from reference TRBV5-1 and TRBJ2-7): KAGVTQTPRYLIKTRGQQVTLSCSPISGHRSVSWYQQTPGQGLQFLFEYFSETQRNKGNFPGRFSGRQFSNSRSEMNVSTLELGDSALYLCASSLALGTGYEQYFGPGTRLTVT.

The chain is built from TRBV3-1 and TRBJ1-4; 7 bases match TRBD1. Germline V CDR1 and CDR2: LGHDT, YNNKEL (reference sequence). With 3 bases clipped from V and 5 bases from J, the junction kept 6 bases outside the gene matches. The CDR3 has 15 amino acids. CDR3: CASSHPDRLNEKLFF. The CDR3 bases are TGTGCCAGCAGCCATCCGGACAGGCTAAATGAAAAACTGTTTTTT.

This clonotype occurred a few times. V usage is TRBV20-1 and J usage is TRBJ2-2, with D uncertain. V was cut by 4 bases and J by 0 bases, with 12 bases left in between. This CDR3 has 15 residues. CDR1 DFQATT and CDR2 SNEGSKA come from the germline V gene (reference sequence). The CDR3 coding sequence is TGCAGTGCTAACCACGCGGAGACGAACACCGGGGAGCTGTTTTTT. Translating it yields CSANHAETNTGELFF.

This chain links TRBV3-1 with TRBJ2-2; 11 bases match TRBD2. J was trimmed by 6 bases and V by 1 base; bases with no gene match: 4. Germline lookup yields CDR1 LGHDT and CDR2 YNNKEL (reference sequence). The CDR3 is 16 residues long. The CDR3 loop is CASSQVTSGRSGELFF. The CDR3 nucleotides are TGTGCCAGCAGCCAAGTTACTAGCGGGAGATCCGGGGAGCTGTTTTTT.

The sample holds many counts of this clonotype. This rearrangement joins TRBV5-1 to TRBJ1-3, with 12 bases matching TRBD1. Germline V gives CDR1 SGHRS, CDR2 YFSETQ. The CDR3 has 17 amino acids. J lost 0 bases, V lost 3 bases, and 4 bases had no gene match. CDR3 coding DNA: TGCGCCAGCAGCTATGGGACAGGGGGCGCCTCTGGAAACACCATATATTTT. It codes for CASSYGTGGASGNTIYF.